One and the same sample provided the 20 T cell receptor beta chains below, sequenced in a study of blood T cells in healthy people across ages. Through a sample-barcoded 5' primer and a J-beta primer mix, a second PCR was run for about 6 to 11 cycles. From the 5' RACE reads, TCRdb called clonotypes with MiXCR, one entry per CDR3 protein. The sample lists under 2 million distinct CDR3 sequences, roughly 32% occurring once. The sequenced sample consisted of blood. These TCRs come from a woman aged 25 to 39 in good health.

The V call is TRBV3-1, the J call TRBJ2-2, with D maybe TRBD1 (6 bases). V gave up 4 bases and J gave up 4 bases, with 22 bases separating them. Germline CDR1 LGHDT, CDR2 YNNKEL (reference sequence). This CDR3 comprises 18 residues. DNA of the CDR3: TGTGCCAGCAGCCTCCTCCTAATCAGGGGAAGAAGCACCGGGGAGCTGTTTTTT. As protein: CASSLLLIRGRSTGELFF.

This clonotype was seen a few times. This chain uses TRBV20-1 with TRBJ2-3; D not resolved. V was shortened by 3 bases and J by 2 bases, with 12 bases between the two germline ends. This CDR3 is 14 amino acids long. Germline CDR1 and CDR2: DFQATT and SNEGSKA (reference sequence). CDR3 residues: CSASKAPLTDTQYF. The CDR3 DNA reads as TGCAGTGCTAGTAAGGCACCACTCACAGATACGCAGTATTTT.

CDR3 bases: TGCGCCAGCAGCCGAGAACTAGCGGGAGCCCTCAATGAGCAGTTCTTC. Translation: CASSRELAGALNEQFF. This rearrangement joins TRBV4-1 to TRBJ2-1; 11 nucleotides match TRBD2. Germline assignment: CDR1 MGHRA and CDR2 YSYEKL. The CDR3 consists of 16 residues. Losses at the gene ends were 4 bases for V and 6 bases for J; bases not matched to a gene: 8.

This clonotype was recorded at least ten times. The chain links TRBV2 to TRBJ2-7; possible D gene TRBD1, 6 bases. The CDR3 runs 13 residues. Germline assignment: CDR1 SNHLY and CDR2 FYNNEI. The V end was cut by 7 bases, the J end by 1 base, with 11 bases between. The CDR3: CASTPGVSYEQYF. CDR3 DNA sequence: TGTGCCAGCACCCCAGGGGTGTCCTACGAGCAGTACTTC.

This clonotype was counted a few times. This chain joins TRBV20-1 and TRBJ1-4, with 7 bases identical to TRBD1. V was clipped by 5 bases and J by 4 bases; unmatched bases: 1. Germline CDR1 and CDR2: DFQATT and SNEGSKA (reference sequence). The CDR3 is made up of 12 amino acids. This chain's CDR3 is CSARDSNEKLFF. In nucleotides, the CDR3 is TGCAGTGCTCGGGACAGTAATGAAAAACTGTTTTTT.

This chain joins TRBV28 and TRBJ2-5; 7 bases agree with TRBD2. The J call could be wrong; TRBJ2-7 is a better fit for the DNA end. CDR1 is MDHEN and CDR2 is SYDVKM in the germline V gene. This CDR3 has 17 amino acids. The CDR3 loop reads CASSFRSWARENAEQYF. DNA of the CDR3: TGTGCCAGCAGTTTTAGGAGTTGGGCGCGGGAGAATGCCGAGCAGTACTTC.

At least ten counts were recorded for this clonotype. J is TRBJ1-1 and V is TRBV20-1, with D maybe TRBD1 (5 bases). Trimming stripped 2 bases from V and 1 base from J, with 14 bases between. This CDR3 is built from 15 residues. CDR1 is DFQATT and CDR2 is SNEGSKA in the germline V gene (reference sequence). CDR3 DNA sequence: TGCAGTGCTAGATTCCCGACAGACGGGAACACTGAAGCTTTCTTT. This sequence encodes CSARFPTDGNTEAFF.

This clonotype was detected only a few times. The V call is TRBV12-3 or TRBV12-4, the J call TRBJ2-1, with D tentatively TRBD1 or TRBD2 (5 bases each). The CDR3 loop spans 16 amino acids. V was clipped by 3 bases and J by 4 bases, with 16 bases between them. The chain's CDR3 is CASSFGGDRRYNEQFF. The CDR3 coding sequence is TGTGCCAGCAGTTTCGGTGGGGACCGACGTTACAATGAGCAGTTCTTC.

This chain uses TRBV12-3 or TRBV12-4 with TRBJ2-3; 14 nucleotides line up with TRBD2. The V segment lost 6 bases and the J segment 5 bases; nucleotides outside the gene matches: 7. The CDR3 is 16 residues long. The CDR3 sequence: CASSIGLAGGKDTQYF. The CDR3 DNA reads TGTGCCAGCAGCATCGGACTAGCGGGGGGCAAAGATACGCAGTATTTT.

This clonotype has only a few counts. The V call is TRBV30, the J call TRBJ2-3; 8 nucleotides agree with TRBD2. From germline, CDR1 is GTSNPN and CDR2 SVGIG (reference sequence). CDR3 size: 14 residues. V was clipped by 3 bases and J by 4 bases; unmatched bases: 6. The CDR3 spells CAWREAGAADTQYF. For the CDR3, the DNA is TGTGCCTGGAGAGAAGCGGGAGCGGCAGATACGCAGTATTTT.

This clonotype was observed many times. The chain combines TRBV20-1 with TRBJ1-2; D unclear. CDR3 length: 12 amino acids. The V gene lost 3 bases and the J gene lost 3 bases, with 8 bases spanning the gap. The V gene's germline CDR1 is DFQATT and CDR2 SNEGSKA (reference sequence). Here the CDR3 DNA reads TGCAGTGCTAGGGCCCCCTACTATGGCTACACCTTC. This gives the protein CSARAPYYGYTF.

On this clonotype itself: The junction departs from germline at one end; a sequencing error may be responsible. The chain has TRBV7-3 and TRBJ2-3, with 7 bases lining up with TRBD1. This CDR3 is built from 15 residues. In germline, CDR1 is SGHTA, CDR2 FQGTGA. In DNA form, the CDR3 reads TGTGCCAACAGCTGGACAGGTCCTAGCACAGATACGCAGTATTTT. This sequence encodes CANSWTGPSTDTQYF.

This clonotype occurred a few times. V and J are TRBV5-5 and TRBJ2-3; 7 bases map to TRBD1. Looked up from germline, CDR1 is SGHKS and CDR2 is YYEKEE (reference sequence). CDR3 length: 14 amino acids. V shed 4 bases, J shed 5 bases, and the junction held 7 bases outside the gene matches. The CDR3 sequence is CASSPTGYQDTQYF. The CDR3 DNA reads TGTGCCAGCAGCCCGACAGGGTATCAAGATACGCAGTATTTT.

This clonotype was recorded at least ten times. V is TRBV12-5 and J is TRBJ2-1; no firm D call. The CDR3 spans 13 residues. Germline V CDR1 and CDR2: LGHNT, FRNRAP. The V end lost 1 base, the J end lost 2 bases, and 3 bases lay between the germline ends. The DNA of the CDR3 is TGTGCTAGTGGTTTGGGAACCTACAATGAGCAGTTCTTC. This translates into CASGLGTYNEQFF.

CDR3 coding DNA: TGTGCCAGCAGCTTGGGGGCGGGAGAAGGCAATGAGCAGTTCTTC. It is translated as CASSLGAGEGNEQFF. V is TRBV5-4 and J is TRBJ2-1, with TRBD2 matching 7 bases. V lost 0 bases, J lost 6 bases, and 6 bases stayed unmatched. This CDR3 has 15 residues. Germline CDR1 and CDR2: SGHNT and YYREEE (reference sequence).

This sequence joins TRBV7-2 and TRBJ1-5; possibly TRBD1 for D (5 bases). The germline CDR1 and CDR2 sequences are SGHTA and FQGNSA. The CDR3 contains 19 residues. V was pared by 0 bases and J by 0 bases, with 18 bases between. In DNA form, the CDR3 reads TGTGCCAGCAGCTTAGCGCAGGGATCAGGGCGACATAGCAATCAGCCCCAGCATTTT. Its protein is CASSLAQGSGRHSNQPQHF.

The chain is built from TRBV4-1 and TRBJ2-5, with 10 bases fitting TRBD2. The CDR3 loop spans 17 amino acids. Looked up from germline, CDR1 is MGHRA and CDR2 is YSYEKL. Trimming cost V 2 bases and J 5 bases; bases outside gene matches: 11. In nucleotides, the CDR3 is TGCGCCAGCAGCCAAACTCCTAGCGGGGGCCTTTCGGAGACCCAGTACTTC. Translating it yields CASSQTPSGGLSETQYF.

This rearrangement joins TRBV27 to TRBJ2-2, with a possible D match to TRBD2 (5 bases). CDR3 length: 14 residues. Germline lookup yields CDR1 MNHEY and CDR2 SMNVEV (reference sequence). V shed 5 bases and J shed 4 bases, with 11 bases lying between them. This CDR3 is CASSPSGFTGELFF. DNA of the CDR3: TGTGCCAGCAGTCCCTCGGGGTTCACCGGGGAGCTGTTTTTT.

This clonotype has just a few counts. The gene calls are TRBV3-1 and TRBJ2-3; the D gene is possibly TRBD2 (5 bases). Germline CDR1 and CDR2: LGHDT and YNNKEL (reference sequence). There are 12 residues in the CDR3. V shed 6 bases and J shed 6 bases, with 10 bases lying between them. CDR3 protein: CASRDLADTQYF. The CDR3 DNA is TGTGCCAGCAGGGACCTAGCTGATACGCAGTATTTT.

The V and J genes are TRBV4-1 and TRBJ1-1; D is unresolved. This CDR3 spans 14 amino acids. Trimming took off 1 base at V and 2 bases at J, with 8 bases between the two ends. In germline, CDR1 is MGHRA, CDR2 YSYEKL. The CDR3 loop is CASSQGGSNTEAFF. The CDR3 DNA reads TGCGCCAGCAGCCAAGGCGGTTCCAACACTGAAGCTTTCTTT.